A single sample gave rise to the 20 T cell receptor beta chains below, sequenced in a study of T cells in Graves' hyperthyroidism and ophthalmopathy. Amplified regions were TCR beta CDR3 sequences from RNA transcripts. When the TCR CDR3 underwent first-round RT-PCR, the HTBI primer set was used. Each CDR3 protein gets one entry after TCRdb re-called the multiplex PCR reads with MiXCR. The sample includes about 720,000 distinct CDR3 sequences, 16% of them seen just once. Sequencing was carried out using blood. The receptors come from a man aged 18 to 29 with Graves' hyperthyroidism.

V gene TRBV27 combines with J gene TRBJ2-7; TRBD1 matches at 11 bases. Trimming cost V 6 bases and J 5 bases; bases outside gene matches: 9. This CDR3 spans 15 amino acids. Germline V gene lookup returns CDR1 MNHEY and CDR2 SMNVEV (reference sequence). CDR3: CASSPMDRGLNEQYF. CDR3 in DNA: TGTGCCAGCAGCCCGATGGACAGGGGGCTCAACGAGCAGTACTTC.

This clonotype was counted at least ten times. CDR3 region: CASRTGTGAGGYTF. In DNA form, the CDR3 reads TGTGCCAGCAGAACCGGGACAGGGGCTGGTGGCTACACCTTC. V usage is TRBV28 and J usage is TRBJ1-2, with TRBD1 matching 10 bases. The junction had 8 bases not matched to a gene; V was cut back by 6 bases and J by 7 bases. Germline lookup yields CDR1 MDHEN and CDR2 SYDVKM. The CDR3 has 14 residues.

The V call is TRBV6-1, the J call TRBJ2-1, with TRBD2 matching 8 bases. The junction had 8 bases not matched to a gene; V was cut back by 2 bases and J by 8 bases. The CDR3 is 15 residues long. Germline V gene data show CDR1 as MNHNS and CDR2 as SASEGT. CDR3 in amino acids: CASSELGGTSHEQFF. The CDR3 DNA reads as TGTGCCAGCAGTGAACTCGGGGGGACTAGTCATGAGCAGTTCTTC.

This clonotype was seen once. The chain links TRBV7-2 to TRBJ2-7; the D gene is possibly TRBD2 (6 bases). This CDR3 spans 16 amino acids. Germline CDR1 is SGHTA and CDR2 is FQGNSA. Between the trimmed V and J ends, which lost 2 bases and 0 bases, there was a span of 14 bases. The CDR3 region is CASSLRPGAASYEQYF. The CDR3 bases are TGTGCCAGCAGCTTACGACCGGGAGCGGCCTCCTACGAGCAGTACTTC. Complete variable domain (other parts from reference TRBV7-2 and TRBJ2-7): GAGVSQSPSNKVTEKGKDVELRCDPISGHTALYWYRQSLGQGLEFLIYFQGNSAPDKSGLPSDRFSAERTGGSVSTLTIQRTQQEDSAVYLCASSLRPGAASYEQYFGPGTRLTVT.

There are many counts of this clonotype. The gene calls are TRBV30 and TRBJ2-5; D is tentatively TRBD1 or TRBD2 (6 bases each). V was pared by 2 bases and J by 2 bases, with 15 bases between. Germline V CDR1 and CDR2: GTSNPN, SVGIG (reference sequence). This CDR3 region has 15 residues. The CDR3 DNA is TGTGCCTGGAGTACAGGGACTGGTGTTCAAGAGACCCAGTACTTC. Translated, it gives CAWSTGTGVQETQYF.

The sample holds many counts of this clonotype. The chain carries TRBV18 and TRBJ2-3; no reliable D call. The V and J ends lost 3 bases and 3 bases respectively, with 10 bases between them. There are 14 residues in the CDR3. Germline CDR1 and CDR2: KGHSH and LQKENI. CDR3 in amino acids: CASSPTVGTDTQYF. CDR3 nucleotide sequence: TGTGCCAGCTCACCGACCGTGGGTACAGATACGCAGTATTTT.

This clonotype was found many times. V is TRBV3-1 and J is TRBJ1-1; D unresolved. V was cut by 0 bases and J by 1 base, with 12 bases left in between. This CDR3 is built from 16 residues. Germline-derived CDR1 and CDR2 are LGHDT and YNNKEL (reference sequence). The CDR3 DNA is TGTGCCAGCAGCCAAGATGAAGGGTTCGAGAACACTGAAGCTTTCTTT. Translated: CASSQDEGFENTEAFF.

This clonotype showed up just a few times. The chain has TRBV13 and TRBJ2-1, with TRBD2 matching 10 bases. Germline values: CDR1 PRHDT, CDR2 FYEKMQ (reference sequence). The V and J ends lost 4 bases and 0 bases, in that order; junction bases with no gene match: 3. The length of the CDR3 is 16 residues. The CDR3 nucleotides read TGTGCCAGCAGCTCCCCTAGCGGGAGCTCCTACAATGAGCAGTTCTTC. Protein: CASSSPSGSSYNEQFF. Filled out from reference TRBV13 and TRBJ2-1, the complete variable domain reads AAGVIQSPRHLIKEKRETATLKCYPIPRHDTVYWYQQGPGQDPQFLISFYEKMQSDKGSIPDRFSAQQFSDYHSELNMSSLELGDSALYFCASSSPSGSSYNEQFFGPGTRLTVL.

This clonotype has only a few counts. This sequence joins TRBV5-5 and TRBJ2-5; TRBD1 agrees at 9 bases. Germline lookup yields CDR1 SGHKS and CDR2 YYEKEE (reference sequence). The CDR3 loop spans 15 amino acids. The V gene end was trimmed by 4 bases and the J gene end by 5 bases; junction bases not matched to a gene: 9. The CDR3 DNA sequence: TGTGCCAGCAGCCGCCGGACAGGGGTAAGGGAGACCCAGTACTTC. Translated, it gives CASSRRTGVRETQYF.

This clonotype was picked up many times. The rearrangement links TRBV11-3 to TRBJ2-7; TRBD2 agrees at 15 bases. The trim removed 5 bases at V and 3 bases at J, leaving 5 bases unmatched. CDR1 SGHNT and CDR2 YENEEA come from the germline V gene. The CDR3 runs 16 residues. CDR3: CASSRGLAGGLYEQYF. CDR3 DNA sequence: TGTGCCAGCAGCCGGGGACTAGCGGGAGGCCTCTACGAGCAGTACTTC. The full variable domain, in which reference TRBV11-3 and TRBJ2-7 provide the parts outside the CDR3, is EAGVVQSPRYKIIEKKQPVAFWCNPISGHNTLYWYLQNLGQGPELLIRYENEEAVDDSQLPKDRFSAERLKGVDSTLKIQPAELGDSAVYLCASSRGLAGGLYEQYFGPGTRLTVT.

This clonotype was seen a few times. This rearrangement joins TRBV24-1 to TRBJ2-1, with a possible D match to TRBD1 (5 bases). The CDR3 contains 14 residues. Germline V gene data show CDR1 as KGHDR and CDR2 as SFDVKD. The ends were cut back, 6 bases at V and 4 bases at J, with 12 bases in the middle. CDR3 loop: CATSKGALYNEQFF. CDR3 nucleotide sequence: TGTGCCACCAGTAAAGGGGCCCTTTACAATGAGCAGTTCTTC.

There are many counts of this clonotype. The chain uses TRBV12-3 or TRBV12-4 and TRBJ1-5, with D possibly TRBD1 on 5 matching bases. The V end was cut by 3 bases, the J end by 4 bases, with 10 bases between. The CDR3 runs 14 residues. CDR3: CASSFSGGNQPQHF. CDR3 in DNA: TGTGCCAGCAGTTTCTCGGGGGGGAATCAGCCCCAGCATTTT.

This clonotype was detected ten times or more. As DNA, the CDR3 is TGTGCCAGCTCAGGTGGGGATTTCAATACGCAGTATTTT. This translates into CASSGGDFNTQYF. The chain carries TRBV18 and TRBJ2-3; D gene ambiguous. This CDR3 has 13 residues. V was trimmed by 5 bases and J by 7 bases, leaving 13 bases between them. Germline assignment: CDR1 KGHSH and CDR2 LQKENI.

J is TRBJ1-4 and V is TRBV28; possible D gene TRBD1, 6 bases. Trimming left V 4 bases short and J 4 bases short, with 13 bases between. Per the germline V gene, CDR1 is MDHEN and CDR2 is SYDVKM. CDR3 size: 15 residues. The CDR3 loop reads CASSSGGAGNEKLFF. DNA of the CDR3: TGTGCCAGCAGTTCCGGGGGCGCCGGTAATGAAAAACTGTTTTTT.

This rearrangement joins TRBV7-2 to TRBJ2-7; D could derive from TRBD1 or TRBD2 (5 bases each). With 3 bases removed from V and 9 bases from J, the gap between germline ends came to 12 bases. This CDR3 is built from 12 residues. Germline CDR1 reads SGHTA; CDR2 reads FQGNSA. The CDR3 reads CASSFRDRGQYF. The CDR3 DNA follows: TGTGCCAGCAGCTTCCGGGACCGGGGGCAGTACTTC.

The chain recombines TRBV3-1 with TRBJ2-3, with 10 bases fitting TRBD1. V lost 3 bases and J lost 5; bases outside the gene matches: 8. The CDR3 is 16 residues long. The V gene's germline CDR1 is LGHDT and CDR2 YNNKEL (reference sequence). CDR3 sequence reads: CASSHLLGQGIDTQYF. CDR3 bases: TGTGCCAGCAGCCATCTCTTGGGACAGGGGATAGATACGCAGTATTTT.

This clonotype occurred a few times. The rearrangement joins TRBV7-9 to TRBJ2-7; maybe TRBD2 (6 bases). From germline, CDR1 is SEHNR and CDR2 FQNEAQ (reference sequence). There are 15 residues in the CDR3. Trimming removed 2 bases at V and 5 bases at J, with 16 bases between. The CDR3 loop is CASSLRQGGGDEQYF. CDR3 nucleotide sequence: TGTGCCAGCAGCTTACGTCAGGGAGGTGGCGACGAGCAGTACTTC. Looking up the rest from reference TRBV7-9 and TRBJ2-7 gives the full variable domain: DTGVSQNPRHKITKRGQNVTFRCDPISEHNRLYWYRQTLGQGPEFLTYFQNEAQLEKSRLLSDRFSAERPKGSFSTLEIQRTEQGDSAMYLCASSLRQGGGDEQYFGPGTRLTVT.

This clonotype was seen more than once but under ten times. CDR3 in amino acids: CASSLMAEQFF. The CDR3 nucleotides read TGTGCCAGCAGCTTAATGGCGGAGCAGTTCTTC. The chain couples TRBV7-2 to TRBJ2-1; D gene uncertain. Germline V gene data show CDR1 as SGHTA and CDR2 as FQGNSA. CDR3 length: 11 residues. V shed 2 bases and J shed 10 bases, with 6 bases lying between them.

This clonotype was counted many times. DNA of the CDR3: TGTGCCAGCACCGGTAGAGGAATGGGCAATCAGCCCCAGCATTTT. It yields the protein CASTGRGMGNQPQHF. This chain links TRBV11-2 with TRBJ1-5; no reliable D call. The CDR3 covers 15 residues. Germline-derived CDR1 and CDR2 are SGHAT and FQNNGV. With 7 bases removed from V and 2 bases from J, the gap between germline ends came to 15 bases.

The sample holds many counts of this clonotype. The CDR3 DNA sequence: TGTGCCAGCACCGACGGGGGAGGAGAGACCCAGTACTTC. Translating gives CASTDGGGETQYF. This rearrangement joins TRBV6-2 or TRBV6-3 to TRBJ2-5, with D perhaps TRBD2 (6 bases). The CDR3 sequence is 13 residues long. V shed 7 bases and J shed 4 bases, with 13 bases lying between them. Germline V gene data show CDR1 as MNHEY and CDR2 as SVGEGT.